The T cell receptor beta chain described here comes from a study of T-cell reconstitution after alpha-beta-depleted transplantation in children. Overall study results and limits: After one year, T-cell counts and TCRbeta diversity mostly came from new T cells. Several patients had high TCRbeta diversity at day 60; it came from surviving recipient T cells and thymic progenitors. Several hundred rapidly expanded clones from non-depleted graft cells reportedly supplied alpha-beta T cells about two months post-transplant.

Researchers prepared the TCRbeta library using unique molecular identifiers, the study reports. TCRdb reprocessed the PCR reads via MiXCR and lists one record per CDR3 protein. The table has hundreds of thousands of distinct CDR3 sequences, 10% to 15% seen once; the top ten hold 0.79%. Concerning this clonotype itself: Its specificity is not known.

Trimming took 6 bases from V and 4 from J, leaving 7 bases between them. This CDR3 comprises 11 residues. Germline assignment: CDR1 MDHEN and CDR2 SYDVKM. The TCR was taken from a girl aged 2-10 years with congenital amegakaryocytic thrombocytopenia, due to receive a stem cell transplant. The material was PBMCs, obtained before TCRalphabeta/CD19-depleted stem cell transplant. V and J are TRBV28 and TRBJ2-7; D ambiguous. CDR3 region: CASRTDYEQYF. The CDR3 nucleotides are TGTGCCAGCAGGACGGATTACGAGCAGTACTTC. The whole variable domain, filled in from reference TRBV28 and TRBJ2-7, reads DVKVTQSSRYLVKRTGEKVFLECVQDMDHENMFWYRQDPGLGLRLIYFSYDVKMKEKGDIPEGYSVSREKKERFSLILESASTNQTSMYLCASRTDYEQYFGPGTRLTVT.